Below are 14 T cell receptor beta chains sequenced from a single sample in a study of regulatory T cells in long-lasting Graves disease. As for time point: newly diagnosed GD, antithyroid drugs for less than 3 months. PBMCs provided the RNA from which the TCR library was made. Assembly of TCR beta libraries relied on iRepertoire HTBI primers together with Arm-PCR of CDR3 regions. TCRdb fed the multiplex PCR reads into MiXCR, producing one record per CDR3 protein. The sample holds 350,000 to 500,000 distinct CDR3 sequences, 13% to 15% seen once. These records were also assigned to another study, of T cells in Graves' hyperthyroidism and ophthalmopathy.

The sample in question was peripheral blood mononuclear cells (PBMCs), obtained at new diagnosis, from a patient treated with antithyroid drugs. The receptors derive from a woman in her forties or fifties with Graves disease.

In its sample, this clonotype was seen many times. The genes are TRBV5-1 and TRBJ2-3; 7 bases are a match to TRBD1. The CDR3 loop spans 16 amino acids. V was pared by 4 bases and J by 1 base, with 9 bases of the junction left unmatched. Germline lookup yields CDR1 SGHRS and CDR2 YFSETQ. CDR3 coding DNA: TGCGCCAGCAGCGAGACAGGGACCTACGGCACAGATACGCAGTATTTT. The encoded protein is CASSETGTYGTDTQYF.

Ten or more counts support this clonotype. CDR3 loop: CASSANGAMNTEAFF. The CDR3 nucleotides read TGTGCCAGCAGTGCAAACGGGGCCATGAACACTGAAGCTTTCTTT. The V call is TRBV11-3, the J call TRBJ1-1; tentatively, D is TRBD1 (5 bases). The CDR3 has 15 amino acids. V was trimmed by 6 bases and J by 0 bases, leaving 14 bases between them. Germline CDR1 SGHNT, CDR2 YENEEA.

This clonotype was seen ten or more times. V gene TRBV3-1 combines with J gene TRBJ1-1, with 10 bases identical to TRBD1. The CDR3 contains 16 residues. Looked up from germline, CDR1 is LGHDT and CDR2 is YNNKEL (reference sequence). The J segment lost 3 bases and the V segment lost 1 base, leaving 5 bases of the junction unmatched. This chain's CDR3 is CASSQVTGGSYTEAFF. As DNA, the CDR3 is TGTGCCAGCAGCCAAGTGACAGGGGGCTCGTACACTGAAGCTTTCTTT. Filled out from reference TRBV3-1 and TRBJ1-1, the complete variable domain reads DTAVSQTPKYLVTQMGNDKSIKCEQNLGHDTMYWYKQDSKKFLKIMFSYNNKELIINETVPNRFSPKSPDKAHLNLHINSLELGDSAVYFCASSQVTGGSYTEAFFGQGTRLTVV.

This clonotype was counted ten times or more. V usage is TRBV30 and J usage is TRBJ2-3; D is unclear. The germline V and J ends were trimmed by 4 bases and 2 bases, with 7 bases remaining between them. The CDR3 covers 12 residues. Germline V gene lookup returns CDR1 GTSNPN and CDR2 SVGIG (reference sequence). The CDR3 sequence: CAWTVATDTQYF. The DNA for the CDR3 is TGTGCCTGGACAGTAGCCACAGATACGCAGTATTTT.

This clonotype has ten or more counts. The rearrangement links TRBV3-1 to TRBJ1-4; D uncertain. The CDR3 length is 12 residues. Trimming shortened V by 0 bases and J by 8 bases, and 4 bases separated the two germline ends. The V gene's germline CDR1 is LGHDT and CDR2 YNNKEL (reference sequence). The CDR3 spells CASSQEDEKLFF. The CDR3, as DNA: TGTGCCAGCAGCCAAGAGGACGAAAAACTGTTTTTT.

The gene calls are TRBV7-6 and TRBJ2-7, with D maybe TRBD1 (6 bases). CDR3 length: 14 amino acids. CDR1 and CDR2 (germline): SGHVS, FNYEAQ. Deletions cut 1 base from V and 5 bases from J, with 12 bases between. The CDR3 here is CASSLGGQINEQYF. The CDR3 DNA reads TGTGCCAGCAGCTTAGGTGGACAGATTAACGAGCAGTACTTC.

This clonotype was found many times. The V call is TRBV27, the J call TRBJ1-1, with 9 bases lining up with TRBD1. There are 13 residues in the CDR3. The germline CDR1 and CDR2 sequences are MNHEY and SMNVEV (reference sequence). Germline trimming cut 10 bases from V and 0 bases from J; bases unmatched to any gene: 3. For the CDR3, the DNA is TGTGCCATCACAGGGGGCTTGAACACTGAAGCTTTCTTT. It translates to CAITGGLNTEAFF.

This clonotype was observed a few times. The chain employs TRBV7-9 and TRBJ2-2, with 7 bases aligning to TRBD1. The V and J ends lost 10 bases and 3 bases, in that order; junction bases with no gene match: 11. The CDR3 is made up of 15 amino acids. The germline CDR1 and CDR2 sequences are SEHNR and FQNEAQ (reference sequence). The CDR3 DNA follows: TGTGCCATCCCACCCGGGACAGCCGACACCGGGGAGCTGTTTTTT. Protein product: CAIPPGTADTGELFF. Looking up the rest from reference TRBV7-9 and TRBJ2-2 gives the full variable domain: DTGVSQNPRHKITKRGQNVTFRCDPISEHNRLYWYRQTLGQGPEFLTYFQNEAQLEKSRLLSDRFSAERPKGSFSTLEIQRTEQGDSAMYLCAIPPGTADTGELFFGEGSRLTVL.

This clonotype was observed many times. The chain uses TRBV24-1 and TRBJ2-3, with D perhaps TRBD1 (6 bases). The germline V gene encodes CDR1 KGHDR and CDR2 SFDVKD. The CDR3 runs to 16 residues. The V gene lost 2 bases and the J gene lost 1 base, with 12 bases spanning the gap. The CDR3 here is CATSDSGTTGTDTQYF. The CDR3 DNA follows: TGTGCCACCAGTGATTCCGGGACAACAGGCACAGATACGCAGTATTTT.

This clonotype was counted many times. The chain links TRBV11-2 to TRBJ2-7; D possibly corresponds to TRBD2 (5 bases). This CDR3 contains 15 residues. CDR1 and CDR2 from the germline V gene are SGHAT and FQNNGV. Deletions cut 4 bases from V and 5 bases from J, with 18 bases between. CDR3: CASSSLREGNHEQYF. In nucleotides, the CDR3 is TGTGCCAGCAGCTCCCTCCGGGAAGGGAACCACGAGCAGTACTTC.

This clonotype was recorded at least ten times. This chain joins TRBV20-1 and TRBJ2-3; D perhaps matches TRBD2 (5 bases). Per the germline V gene, CDR1 is DFQATT and CDR2 is SNEGSKA (reference sequence). CDR3 length: 14 residues. Deletions cut 2 bases from V and 0 bases from J, with 9 bases between. The CDR3 region has the DNA TGCAGTGCTAGACTCGGACTGAGCACAGATACGCAGTATTTT. As protein: CSARLGLSTDTQYF.

This clonotype was recorded a few times. The rearrangement uses TRBV7-2 and TRBJ2-7; D is undetermined. CDR1 SGHTA and CDR2 FQGNSA come from the germline V gene. The length of the CDR3 is 13 residues. Trimming removed 5 bases from V and 3 bases from J, with 11 bases in between. The CDR3, as DNA: TGTGCCAGCAGCCTAGAGAGTTTCTACGAGCAGTACTTC. This codes for CASSLESFYEQYF.

This clonotype was seen at least ten times. The gene calls are TRBV28 and TRBJ2-1, with 10 bases identical to TRBD1. The ends lost 3 bases at V and 7 bases at J; junction bases unmatched: 6. This CDR3 is 15 amino acids long. Germline values: CDR1 MDHEN, CDR2 SYDVKM. The CDR3 DNA is TGTGCCAGCAGTTTTCCCGGGACAGGGGATAATGAGCAGTTCTTC. Amino acids: CASSFPGTGDNEQFF.

This clonotype was seen many times. This sequence joins TRBV20-1 and TRBJ2-2; TRBD2 is a possible D gene (6 bases). The germline V gene encodes CDR1 DFQATT and CDR2 SNEGSKA (reference sequence). The CDR3 loop spans 16 amino acids. Trimming stripped 0 bases from V and 6 bases from J, with 17 bases between. This chain's CDR3 is CSARDPGTLGAGELFF. DNA of the CDR3: TGCAGTGCTAGAGACCCCGGGACTCTAGGGGCCGGGGAGCTGTTTTTT.